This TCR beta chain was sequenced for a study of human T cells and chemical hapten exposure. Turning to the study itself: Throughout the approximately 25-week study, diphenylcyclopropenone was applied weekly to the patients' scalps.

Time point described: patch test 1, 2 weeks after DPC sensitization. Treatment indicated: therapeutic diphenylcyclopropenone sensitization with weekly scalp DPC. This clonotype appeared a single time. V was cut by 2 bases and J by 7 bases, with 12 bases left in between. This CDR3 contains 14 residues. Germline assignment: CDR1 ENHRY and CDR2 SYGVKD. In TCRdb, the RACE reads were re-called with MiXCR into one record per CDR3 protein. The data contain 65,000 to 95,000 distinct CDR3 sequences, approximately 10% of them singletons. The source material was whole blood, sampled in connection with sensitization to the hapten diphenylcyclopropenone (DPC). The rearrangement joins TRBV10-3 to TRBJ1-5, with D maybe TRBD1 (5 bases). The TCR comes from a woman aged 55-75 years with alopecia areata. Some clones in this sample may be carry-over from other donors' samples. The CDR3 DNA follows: TGTGCCATCAGTGAGGGACAAGGGGACCAGCCCCAGCATTTT. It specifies CAISEGQGDQPQHF.